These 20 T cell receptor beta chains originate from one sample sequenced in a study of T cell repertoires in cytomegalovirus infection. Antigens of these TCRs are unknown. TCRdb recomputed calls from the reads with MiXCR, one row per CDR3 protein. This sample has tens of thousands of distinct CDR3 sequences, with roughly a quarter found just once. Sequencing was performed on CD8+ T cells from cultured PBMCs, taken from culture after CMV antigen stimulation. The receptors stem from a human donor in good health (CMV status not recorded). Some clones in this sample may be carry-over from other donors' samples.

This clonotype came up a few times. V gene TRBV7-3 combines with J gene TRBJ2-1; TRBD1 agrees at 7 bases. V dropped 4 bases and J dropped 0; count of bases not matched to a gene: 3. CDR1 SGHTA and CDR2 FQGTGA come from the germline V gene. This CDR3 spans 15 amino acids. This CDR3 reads CASSSRQGSYNEQFF. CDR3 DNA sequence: TGTGCCAGCAGCTCCCGACAGGGCTCCTACAATGAGCAGTTCTTC.

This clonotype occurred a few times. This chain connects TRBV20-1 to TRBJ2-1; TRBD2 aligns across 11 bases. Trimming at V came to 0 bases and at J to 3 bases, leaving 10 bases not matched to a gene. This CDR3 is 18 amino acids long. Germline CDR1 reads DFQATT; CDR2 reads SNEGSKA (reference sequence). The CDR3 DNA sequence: TGCAGTGCTAGAGATGGACTAGCGGGTCGGCCAATCTACAATGAGCAGTTCTTC. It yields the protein CSARDGLAGRPIYNEQFF.

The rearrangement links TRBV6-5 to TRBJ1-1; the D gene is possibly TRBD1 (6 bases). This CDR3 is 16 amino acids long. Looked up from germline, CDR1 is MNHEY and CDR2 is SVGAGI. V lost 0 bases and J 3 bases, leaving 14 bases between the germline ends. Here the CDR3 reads CASSYSRGRRDTEAFF. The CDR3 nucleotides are TGTGCCAGCAGTTACTCCCGGGGGCGGAGGGACACTGAAGCTTTCTTT.

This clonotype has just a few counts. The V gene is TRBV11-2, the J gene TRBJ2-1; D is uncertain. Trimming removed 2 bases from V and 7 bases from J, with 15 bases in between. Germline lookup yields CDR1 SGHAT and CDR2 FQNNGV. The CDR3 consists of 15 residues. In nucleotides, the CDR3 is TGTGCCAGCAGCTTAAAGCGATACGCCGGGAATGAGCAGTTCTTC. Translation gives CASSLKRYAGNEQFF. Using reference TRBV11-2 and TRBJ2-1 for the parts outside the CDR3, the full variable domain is EAGVAQSPRYKIIEKRQSVAFWCNPISGHATLYWYQQILGQGPKLLIQFQNNGVVDDSQLPKDRFSAERLKGVDSTLKIQPAKLEDSAVYLCASSLKRYAGNEQFFGPGTRLTVL.

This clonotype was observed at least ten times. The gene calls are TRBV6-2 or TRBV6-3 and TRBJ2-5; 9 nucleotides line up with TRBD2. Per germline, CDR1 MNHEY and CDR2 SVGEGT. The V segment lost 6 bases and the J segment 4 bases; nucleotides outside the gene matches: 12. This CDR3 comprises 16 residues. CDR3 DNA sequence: TGTGCCAGCAGAAGAATGAGTAGCGGGGGTGGAGAGACCCAGTACTTC. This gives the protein CASRRMSSGGGETQYF.

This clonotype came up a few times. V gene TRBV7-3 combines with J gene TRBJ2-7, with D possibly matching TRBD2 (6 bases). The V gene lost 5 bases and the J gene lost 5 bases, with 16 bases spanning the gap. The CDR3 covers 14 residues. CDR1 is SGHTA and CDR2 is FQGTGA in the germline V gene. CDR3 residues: CASSPGWPGDEQYF. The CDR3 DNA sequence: TGTGCCAGCAGCCCCGGATGGCCGGGGGACGAGCAGTACTTC. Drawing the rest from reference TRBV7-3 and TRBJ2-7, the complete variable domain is GAGVSQTPSNKVTEKGKYVELRCDPISGHTALYWYRQSLGQGPEFLIYFQGTGAADDSGLPNDRFFAVRPEGSVSTLKIQRTERGDSAVYLCASSPGWPGDEQYFGPGTRLTVT.

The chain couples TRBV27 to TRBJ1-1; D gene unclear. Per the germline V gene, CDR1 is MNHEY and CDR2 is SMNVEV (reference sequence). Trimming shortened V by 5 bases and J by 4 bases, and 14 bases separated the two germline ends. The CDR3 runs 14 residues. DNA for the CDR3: TGTGCCAGCAGTGCCACCCCTTGGGGCACTGAAGCTTTCTTT. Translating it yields CASSATPWGTEAFF.

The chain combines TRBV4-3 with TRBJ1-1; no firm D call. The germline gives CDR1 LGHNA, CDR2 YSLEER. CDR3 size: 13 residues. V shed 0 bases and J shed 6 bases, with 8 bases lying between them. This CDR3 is CASSQDLRSEAFF. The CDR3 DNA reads TGCGCCAGCAGCCAAGATCTCCGATCTGAAGCTTTCTTT.

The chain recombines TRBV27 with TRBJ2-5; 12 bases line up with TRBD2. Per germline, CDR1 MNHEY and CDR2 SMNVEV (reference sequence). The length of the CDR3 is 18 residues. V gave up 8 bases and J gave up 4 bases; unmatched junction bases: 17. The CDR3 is CASGATGSSGGVRETQYF. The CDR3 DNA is TGTGCCAGCGGGGCTACAGGTTCTAGCGGGGGGGTTCGAGAGACCCAGTACTTC.

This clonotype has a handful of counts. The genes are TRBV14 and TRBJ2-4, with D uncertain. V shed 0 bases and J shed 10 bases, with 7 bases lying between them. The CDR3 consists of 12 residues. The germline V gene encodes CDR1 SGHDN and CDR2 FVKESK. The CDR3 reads CASSQELGIQYF. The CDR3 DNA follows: TGTGCCAGCAGCCAAGAATTGGGGATTCAGTACTTC.

The CDR3 DNA reads as TGCGCCAGCAGCCAAGGGAGGGTAAGGGACACTGAAGCTTTCTTT. Translated, it gives CASSQGRVRDTEAFF. This sequence joins TRBV4-1 and TRBJ1-1; D not certain. The CDR3 contains 15 residues. Deletions cut 1 base from V and 3 bases from J, with 12 bases between. Germline V CDR1 and CDR2: MGHRA, YSYEKL.

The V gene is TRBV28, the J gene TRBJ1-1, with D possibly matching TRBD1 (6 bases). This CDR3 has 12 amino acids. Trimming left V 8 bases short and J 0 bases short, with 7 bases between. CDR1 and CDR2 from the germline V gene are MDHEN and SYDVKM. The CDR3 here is CASRTVNTEAFF. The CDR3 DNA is TGTGCCAGCCGGACAGTGAACACTGAAGCTTTCTTT.

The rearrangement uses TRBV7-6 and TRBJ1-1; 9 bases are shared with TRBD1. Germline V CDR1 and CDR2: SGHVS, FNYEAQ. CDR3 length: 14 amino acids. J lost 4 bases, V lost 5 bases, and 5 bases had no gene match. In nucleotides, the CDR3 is TGTGCCAGCAGCCAAATGACAGGGGGCACTGAAGCTTTCTTT. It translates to CASSQMTGGTEAFF.

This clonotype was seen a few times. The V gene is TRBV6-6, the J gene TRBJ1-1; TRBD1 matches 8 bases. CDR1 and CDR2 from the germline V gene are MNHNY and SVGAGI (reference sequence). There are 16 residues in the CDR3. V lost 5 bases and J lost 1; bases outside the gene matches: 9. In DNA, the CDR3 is TGTGCCAGCAGTACACAGACAGGGGCCAAGAACACTGAAGCTTTCTTT. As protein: CASSTQTGAKNTEAFF.

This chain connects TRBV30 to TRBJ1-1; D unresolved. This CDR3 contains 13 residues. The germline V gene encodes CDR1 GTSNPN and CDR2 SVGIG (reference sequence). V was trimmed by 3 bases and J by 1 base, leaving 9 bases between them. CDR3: CAWRGLGNTEAFF. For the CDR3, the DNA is TGTGCCTGGAGAGGACTCGGGAACACTGAAGCTTTCTTT.

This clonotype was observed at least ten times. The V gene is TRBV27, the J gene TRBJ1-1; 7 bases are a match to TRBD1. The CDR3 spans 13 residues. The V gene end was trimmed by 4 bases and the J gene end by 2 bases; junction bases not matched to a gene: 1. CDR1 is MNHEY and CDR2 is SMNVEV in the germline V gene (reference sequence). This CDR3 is CASSSGGNTEAFF. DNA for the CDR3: TGTGCCAGCAGTTCAGGGGGTAACACTGAAGCTTTCTTT.

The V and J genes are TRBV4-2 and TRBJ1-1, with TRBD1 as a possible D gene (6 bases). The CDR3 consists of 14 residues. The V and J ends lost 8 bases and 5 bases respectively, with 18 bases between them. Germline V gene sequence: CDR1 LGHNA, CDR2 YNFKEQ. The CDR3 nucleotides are TGTGCCAGCCAAGGGGGGTCGACAGGAACTGAAGCTTTCTTT. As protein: CASQGGSTGTEAFF.

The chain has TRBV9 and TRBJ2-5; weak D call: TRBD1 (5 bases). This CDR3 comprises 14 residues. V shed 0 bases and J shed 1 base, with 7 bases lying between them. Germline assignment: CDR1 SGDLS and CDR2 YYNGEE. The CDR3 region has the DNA TGTGCCAGCAGCGTAGGAGACAGCCAAGAGACCCAGTACTTC. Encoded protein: CASSVGDSQETQYF. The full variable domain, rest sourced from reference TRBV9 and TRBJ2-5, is DSGVTQTPKHLITATGQRVTLRCSPRSGDLSVYWYQQSLDQGLQFLIQYYNGEERAKGNILERFSAQQFPDLHSELNLSSLELGDSALYFCASSVGDSQETQYFGPGTRLLVL.

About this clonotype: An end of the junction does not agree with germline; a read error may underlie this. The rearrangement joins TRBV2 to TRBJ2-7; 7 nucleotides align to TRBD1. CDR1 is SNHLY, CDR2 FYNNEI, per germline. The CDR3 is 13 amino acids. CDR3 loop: CPSSERDSYEQYF. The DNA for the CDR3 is TGTCCCAGCAGTGAACGGGACAGCTACGAGCAGTACTTC.

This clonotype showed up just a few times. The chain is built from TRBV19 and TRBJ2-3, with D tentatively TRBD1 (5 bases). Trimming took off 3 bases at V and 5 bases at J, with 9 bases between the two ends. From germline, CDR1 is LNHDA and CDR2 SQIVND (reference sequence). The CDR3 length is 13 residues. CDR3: CASSMGPGDTQYF. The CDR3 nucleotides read TGTGCCAGTAGTATGGGGCCCGGAGATACGCAGTATTTT.